This record covers a single T cell receptor beta chain. Its antigen is still unknown. The data are from a study of response to subunit inactivated influenza vaccine. Study-level results: A suggestion made by the authors is that each seasonal influenza vaccination recruits few new T cells.

In TCRdb, the RT-PCR reads were re-called with MiXCR into one record per CDR3 protein. The sample gives more than 600,000 distinct CDR3 sequences, roughly 20% of which show up once; approximately 11% is in the top ten. The germline gives CDR1 LGHDT, CDR2 YNNKEL (reference sequence). The V gene lost 4 bases and the J gene lost 4 bases, with 14 bases spanning the gap. This CDR3 spans 14 amino acids. This chain links TRBV3-1 with TRBJ2-7; the D gene could be TRBD1 or TRBD2 (5 bases each). The sequences come from PBMCs from blood, collected roughly 5 days after vaccination. The receptor comes from a man aged 50 or older who received an inactivated influenza vaccine. The CDR3 region has the DNA TGTGCCAGCAGCCCTTGGGACGGTTGTTACGAGCAGTACTTC. Its translation is CASSPWDGCYEQYF.